The source of this TCR beta chain is a study of technical replicates of blood from a handful of donors. V lost 4 bases, J lost 7 bases, and 20 bases lay in between. Germline loops: CDR1 SGHVS, CDR2 FNYEAQ. The CDR3 consists of 17 residues. Repertoires were generated with immunoSEQ multiplex PCR, while TCRdb's copy carries only in-frame clones and drops some. The table shows about 88,000 clones, with 85% to 95% occurring only once. The sequencing sample was made of T cells isolated from PBMCs. The receptor was isolated from a human donor in good health. The rearrangement links TRBV7-6 to TRBJ1-6; D gene unclear. CDR3 in amino acids: CASSSQTQASGNSPLHF. CDR3 nucleotide sequence: TGTGCCAGCAGCTCCCAGACCCAAGCCTCGGGGAATTCACCCCTCCACTTT. Full variable domain (outside the CDR3, taken from reference TRBV7-6 and TRBJ1-6): GAGVSQSPRYKVTKRGQDVALRCDPISGHVSLYWYRQALGQGPEFLTYFNYEAQQDKSGLPNDRFSAERPEGSISTLTIQRTEQRDSAMYRCASSSQTQASGNSPLHFGNGTRLTVT.